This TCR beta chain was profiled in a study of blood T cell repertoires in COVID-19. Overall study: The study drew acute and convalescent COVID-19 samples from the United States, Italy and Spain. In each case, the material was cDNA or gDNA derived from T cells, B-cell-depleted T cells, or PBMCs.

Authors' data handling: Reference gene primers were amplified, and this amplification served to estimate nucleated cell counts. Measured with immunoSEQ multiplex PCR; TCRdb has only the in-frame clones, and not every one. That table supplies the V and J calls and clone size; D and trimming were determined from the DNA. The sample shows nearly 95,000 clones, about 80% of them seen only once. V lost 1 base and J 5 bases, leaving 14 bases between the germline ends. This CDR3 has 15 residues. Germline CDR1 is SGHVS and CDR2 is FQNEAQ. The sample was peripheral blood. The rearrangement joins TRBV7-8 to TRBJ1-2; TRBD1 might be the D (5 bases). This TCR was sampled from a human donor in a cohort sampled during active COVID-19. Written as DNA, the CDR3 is TGTGCCAGCAGCTTAGTAGGGAGGGGAGGATATGGCTACACCTTC. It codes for CASSLVGRGGYGYTF.